This T cell receptor (beta chain) was captured in a study of PD-1 blockade in classical Hodgkin lymphoma (dated by TCRdb to the early 2020s). A note on the overall study: Nivolumab dosing was 3 mg/kg intravenously every 2 weeks, continuing until either disease progression or unacceptable toxicity. To define a peripheral blood immune signature of response to PD-1 blockade in classical Hodgkin lymphoma, the study combined TCR beta sequencing with CyTOF.

What the research found in general, with its limitations: Trial patients achieving complete response had baseline diversity similar to newly diagnosed patients, whereas partial responders and progressors had significantly lower diversity. CD4+ but not CD8+ TCR diversity rose significantly by C4D1 (p=0.0027 vs p=0.16), most apparent in complete responders (p=0.02). Patients starting nivolumab less than 1 year after ASCT had lower diversity and were excluded from later analyses to avoid confounding by immune reconstitution. Only a single clinical trial cohort was studied, and what caused the repertoire differences, possibly disease activity or prior therapy, remained undefined. Baseline TCR diversity was reported to be lower in newly diagnosed patients than in healthy donors and to be lower still in relapsed/refractory patients.

Turning to this clone: No cognate antigen has been identified for it. The record has no base qualities; no much larger clone is one base away.

The Qiagen DNeasy kit was used to extract genomic DNA both from unsorted PBMCs and from the negatively selected CD4+ and CD8+ fractions. TCR beta CDR3 regions were subjected to amplification by immunoSEQ multiplex PCR with primers that anneal to V and J segments. A synthetic immune receptor repertoire was used to minimize amplification bias, and remaining bias was computationally removed after sequencing. Concerning the study's data processing: Repertoire diversity was quantified as the Shannon entropy index using custom Python scripts. Unsorted, CD4+ and CD8+ repertoires were examined separately, except in combined analyses, for which CD4+ and CD8+ sequences were merged in silico. Clonal expansion was defined as a frequency increase of at least 2-fold after treatment compared with C1D1, and clones undetected at baseline were assigned a pseudocount of 0.5. Clones with 0 or 1 copy at C1D1 were classified as singleton clones, and clones with 2 or more copies were classified as non-singleton clones. Clones expanded in unsorted samples were assigned a CD4+, CD8+ or unknown annotation through matching of protein sequences in sorted samples from the same patient. Wilcoxon tests on paired samples were used to test changes in diversity from C1D1 to C4D1. The source is immuneACCESS, and TCRdb retained only in-frame sequences with V and J called. Part of the clones is not carried over; for the studies checked, unresolved V genes explain less than half of this, and the remainder is unexplained. V, J and clone size derive from that table, while D and trimming were established from the DNA sequence. Recorded for this sample are 40,000 to 45,000 clones; roughly 78% of them occurred a single time. In total, the top ten clones hold roughly an eighth of the sample.

The sample's time point label, decoded: cycle 1 day 1 (C1D1), immediately before nivolumab initiation. Every trial patient had relapsed following autologous stem cell transplantation, and prior brentuximab vedotin exposure was what differed among cohorts A, B and C. The trial cohort included 55 to 65 patients with relapsed/refractory classical Hodgkin lymphoma, and each patient had a best overall response of complete response, partial response or progressive disease. Single-agent nivolumab was administered to trial patients in the multi-cohort phase II CheckMate 205 trial. An independent review committee assessed best overall response by applying the 2007 International Working Group response criteria. Trial PBMCs were obtained immediately prior to nivolumab initiation (C1D1) and on therapy at cycle 2 day 1 and cycle 4 day 1. After peripheral blood was drawn into 8 mL Vacutainer Cell Preparation Tubes, PBMCs were isolated by centrifugation and then cryopreserved.

The sample was peripheral blood mononuclear cells (PBMCs), taken at baseline. This sequence was found in a human donor with classical Hodgkin lymphoma.

For the CDR3, the sequence is CASTRGVTGELFF. The nucleotides read TGTGCCAGCACCAGGGGAGTGACCGGGGAGCTGTTTTTT. This chain joins TRBV2 to TRBJ2-2; TRBD1 is a weak D gene call, 6 bases matching. The CDR3, from cysteine to phenylalanine, totals 13 residues. The DNA shown is the 39-base CDR3, in frame from base 1. From the germline V gene, CDR1 is SNHLY and CDR2 is FYNNEI. The trim is 7 bases for V and 5 bases for J, with a gap of 11 bases between the germline ends.